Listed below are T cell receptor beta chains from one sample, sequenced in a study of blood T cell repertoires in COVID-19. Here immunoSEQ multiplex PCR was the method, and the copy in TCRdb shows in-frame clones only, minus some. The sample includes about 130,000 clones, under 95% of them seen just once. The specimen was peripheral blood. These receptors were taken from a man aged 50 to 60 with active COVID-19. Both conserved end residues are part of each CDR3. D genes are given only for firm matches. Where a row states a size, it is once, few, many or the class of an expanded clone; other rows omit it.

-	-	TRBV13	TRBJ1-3	TGTGCCAGCAGCTTCGCCGCAGGGCGATCCGGAAACACCATATATTTT	CASSFAAGRSGNTIYF
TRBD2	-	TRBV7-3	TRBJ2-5	TGTGCCAGCAGCCCTCTGGGCGGGGGGGATTTAGAGACCCAGTACTTC	CASSPLGGGDLETQYF
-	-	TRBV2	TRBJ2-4	TGTGCCAGCAGTCCCGGCGAGGGCACCAAAAACATTCAGTACTTC	CASSPGEGTKNIQYF
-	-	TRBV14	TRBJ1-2	TGTGCCAGCAGCCAAGTCCAGGGGCCCTATGGCTACACCTTC	CASSQVQGPYGYTF
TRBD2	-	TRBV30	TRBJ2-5	TGTGCCTGGGGACTAGCGGGAGGGGTGCGGGAGACCCAGTACTTC	CAWGLAGGVRETQYF
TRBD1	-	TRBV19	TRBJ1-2	TGTGCCAGTAGTATGAGTGAAGGGGGCTTGGGCTATGGCTACACCTTC	CASSMSEGGLGYGYTF
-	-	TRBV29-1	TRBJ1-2	TGCAGCGCCCCGAGAGCTAACTATGGCTACACCTTC	CSAPRANYGYTF
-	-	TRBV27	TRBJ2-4	TGTGCCAGCAGTCCCACGGGGGTTCGGTGGCTGATCCCTCACAAAAACATTCAGTACTTC	CASSPTGVRWLIPHKNIQYF
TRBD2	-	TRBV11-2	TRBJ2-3	TGTGCCAGCAGCCCCCGGAATAGCGGGACCACAGATACGCAGTATTTT	CASSPRNSGTTDTQYF
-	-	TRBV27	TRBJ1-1	TGTGCCAGCAGTTATCAGGGGAACACTGAAGCTTTCTTT	CASSYQGNTEAFF
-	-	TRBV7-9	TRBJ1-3	TGTGCCAGCAGCCCTCGTCTGACAGGTCACTCTGGAAACACCATATATTTT	CASSPRLTGHSGNTIYF
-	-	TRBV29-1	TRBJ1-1	TGCAGCGTTAGGGGTGGGAACACTGAAGCTTTCTTT	CSVRGGNTEAFF
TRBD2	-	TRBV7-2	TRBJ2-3	TGTGCCAGCAGCTTAGTGGGGGGGGGAAACACAGATACGCAGTATTTT	CASSLVGGGNTDTQYF
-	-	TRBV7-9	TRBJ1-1	TGTGCCAGCCAACTCGCCTCGGGGAACACTGAAGCTTTCTTT	CASQLASGNTEAFF
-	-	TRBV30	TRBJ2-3	TGTGCCTGGAGAGAACAGGGTCTAGGCACAGATACGCAGTATTTT	CAWREQGLGTDTQYF
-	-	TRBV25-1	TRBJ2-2	TGTGCCAGCAGTGTTCTGGGAGGAGCGAACACCGGGGAGCTGTTTTTT	CASSVLGGANTGELFF
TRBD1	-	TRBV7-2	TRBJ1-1	TGTGCCAGCAGACAAGGACAGGGTGAGCACACTGAAGCTTTCTTT	CASRQGQGEHTEAFF
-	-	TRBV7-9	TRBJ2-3	TGTGCCAGCAGCTTTAACAGCAACCCAAGCACAGATACGCAGTATTTT	CASSFNSNPSTDTQYF
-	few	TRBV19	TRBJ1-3	TGTGCCAGTGAGAGAGGTATCTCTGGAAACACCATATATTTT	CASERGISGNTIYF
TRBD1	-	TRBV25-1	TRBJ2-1	TGTGCCAGCAGTGGAGCCGACAGGGTGGACAATGAGCAGTTCTTC	CASSGADRVDNEQFF
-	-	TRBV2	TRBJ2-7	TGTGCCAGCACCGCCGGACAGGGAGGGGAGCAGTACTTC	CASTAGQGGEQYF
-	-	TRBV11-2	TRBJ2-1	TGTGCCAGCAGCCTTAGCGGAGGGGTTACTAATGAGCAGTTCTTC	CASSLSGGVTNEQFF
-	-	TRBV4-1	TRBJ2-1	TGCGCCAGCAGCCGCTGGGACGGAGGGAGGAACAATGAGCAGTTCTTC	CASSRWDGGRNNEQFF
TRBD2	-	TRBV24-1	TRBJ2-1	TGTGCCACCAGCCCGAGGAGCGGGGACTCCTACAATGAGCAGTTCTTC	CATSPRSGDSYNEQFF
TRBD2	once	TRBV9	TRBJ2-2	TGTGCCAGCAGCCCAATCGGGACTAGTTACGGGGAGCTGTTTTTT	CASSPIGTSYGELFF
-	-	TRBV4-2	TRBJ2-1	TGTGCCAGCAGCCAGGCGGGATCTTCCAATGAGCAGTTCTTC	CASSQAGSSNEQFF
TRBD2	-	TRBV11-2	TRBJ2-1	TGTGCCAGCAGCCCCAAGGCCGGGACTAGCTCCGCCAATGAGCAGTTCTTC	CASSPKAGTSSANEQFF
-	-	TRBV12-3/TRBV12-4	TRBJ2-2	TGTGCCAGCAGTTTTTGGGAGGGGGAGCTGTTTTTT	CASSFWEGELFF
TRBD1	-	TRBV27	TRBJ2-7	TGTGCCAGCAGTGACCTGGGACAGGGATACGAGCAGTACTTC	CASSDLGQGYEQYF
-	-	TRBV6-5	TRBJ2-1	TGTGCCAGCATGGTGGCAGGGAATTACAATGAGCAGTTCTTC	CASMVAGNYNEQFF
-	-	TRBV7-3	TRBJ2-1	TGTGCCAGCAGCTTCTCACCGGGGTATGAGCAGTTCTTC	CASSFSPGYEQFF
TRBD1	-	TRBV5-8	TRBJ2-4	TGTGCCAGCAGCTTGAGGACAGGGTGGGATCAGTACTTC	CASSLRTGWDQYF
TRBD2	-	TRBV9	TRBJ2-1	TGTGCCAGCAGCGTAGGTGGCGGGAGACTATCCTACAATGAGCAGTTCTTC	CASSVGGGRLSYNEQFF
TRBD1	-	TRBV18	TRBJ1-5	TGTGCCAGCTCACCAGGTGACAGGGCGATAAATCAGCCCCAGCATTTT	CASSPGDRAINQPQHF
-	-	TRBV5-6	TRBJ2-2	TGTGCCAGCAGCCTGGCTGGGGAGCTGTTTTTT	CASSLAGELFF
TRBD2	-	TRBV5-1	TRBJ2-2	TGCGCCAGCAGCTCGGGACTAGCGGGGGTGAACACCGGGGAGCTGTTTTTT	CASSSGLAGVNTGELFF
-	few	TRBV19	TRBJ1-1	TGTGCCAGTAGCCGCCAGGGGCCCACTGAAGCTTTCTTT	CASSRQGPTEAFF
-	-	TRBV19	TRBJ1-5	TGTGCCAGTAATGGAGATTATAGCAATCAGCCCCAGCATTTT	CASNGDYSNQPQHF
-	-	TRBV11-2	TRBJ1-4	TGTGCCAGCAGCCCCACACGGGGTGCTACGGAAAAACTGTTTTTT	CASSPTRGATEKLFF
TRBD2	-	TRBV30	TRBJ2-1	TGTGCCTGGGGGCCTGATCTAGCGGGAGACAATGAGCAGTTCTTC	CAWGPDLAGDNEQFF
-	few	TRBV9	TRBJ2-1	TGTGCCAGCAGCGTAGATGTCGGGGGAGGCTACAATGAGCAGTTCTTC	CASSVDVGGGYNEQFF
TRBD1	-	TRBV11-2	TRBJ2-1	TGTGCCAGCAGCTTAGAATTGATCGGGACAGGGGGCTTAAATGAGCAGTTCTTC	CASSLELIGTGGLNEQFF
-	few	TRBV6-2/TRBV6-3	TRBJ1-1	TGTGCCAGCAGTTACGGGGCAGGGCTTGAAGCTTTCTTT	CASSYGAGLEAFF
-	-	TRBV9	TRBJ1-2	TGTGCCAGCAGCGTGAGGGATGTGGGAACAAACTATGGCTACACCTTC	CASSVRDVGTNYGYTF
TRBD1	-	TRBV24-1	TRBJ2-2	TGTGCCACCAGGGACAGGGAGAACACCGGGGAGCTGTTTTTT	CATRDRENTGELFF
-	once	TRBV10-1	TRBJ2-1	TGCGCCAGCAGTGAGCGGGGGTCGTACAATGAGCAGTTCTTC	CASSERGSYNEQFF
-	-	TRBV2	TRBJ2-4	TGTGCCAGCAGTCAAAACGGACTAGCCAAAAACATTCAGTACTTC	CASSQNGLAKNIQYF
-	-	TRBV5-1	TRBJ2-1	TGCGCCAGCAGCGACCGGCAGGGACTCTTCTACAATGAGCAGTTCTTC	CASSDRQGLFYNEQFF
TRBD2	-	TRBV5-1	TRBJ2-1	TGCGCCAGCAGCTTGACGGCGGGAGATTTTGGGAATGAGCAGTTCTTC	CASSLTAGDFGNEQFF
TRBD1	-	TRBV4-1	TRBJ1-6	TGCGCCAGCAGCCAAGTAGGGACAGAGGATAATTCACCCCTCCACTTT	CASSQVGTEDNSPLHF
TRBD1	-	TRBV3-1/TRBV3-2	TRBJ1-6	TGTGCCAGCAGCCGGGGGACAGGGGCAGAATCACCCCTCCACTTT	CASSRGTGAESPLHF
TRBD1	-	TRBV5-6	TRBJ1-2	TGTGCCAGCAGCTTTTGGGACAGGGGTGTCGGCTACACCTTC	CASSFWDRGVGYTF
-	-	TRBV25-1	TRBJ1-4	TGTGCCAGCAGTGCCCTAGCGACCGTGCGGGCTAATGAAAAACTGTTTTTT	CASSALATVRANEKLFF
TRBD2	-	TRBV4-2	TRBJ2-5	TGTGCCAGCAGCCAAGATAGCGGGGGGGGAGAGACCCAGTACTTC	CASSQDSGGGETQYF
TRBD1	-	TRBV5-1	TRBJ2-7	TGCGCCAGCAGACCTGGACAGGGGGTCTACGAGCAGTACTTC	CASRPGQGVYEQYF
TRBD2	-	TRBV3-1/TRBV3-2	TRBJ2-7	TGTGCCAGCAGCCCACTGGGACTAGCGGGGGTGGAGCAGTACTTC	CASSPLGLAGVEQYF
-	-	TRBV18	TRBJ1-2	TGTGCCAGCTCACCAACGAGAGGCTATGGCTACACCTTC	CASSPTRGYGYTF
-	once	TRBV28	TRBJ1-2	TGTGCCAGCAGTACCACAGGATCTGGCTACACCTTC	CASSTTGSGYTF